The 6 T cell receptor beta chains listed next were all sequenced from one sample in a study of cytomegalovirus exposure and HLA in healthy donors. PCR amplification relied on 60 Vbeta primers (plus 13 Jbeta primers). Sequencing used immunoSEQ multiplex PCR; TCRdb keeps in-frame clones, though not all of them. Of tens of thousands of clones in the sample, roughly 79% were seen once. Sequenced: PBMCs. These receptors originate from a man in his forties or fifties in good health and CMV-seronegative.

The chain links TRBV11-2 to TRBJ1-2; maybe TRBD1 (5 bases). Deletions cut 3 bases from V and 7 bases from J, with 15 bases between. Germline V gene sequence: CDR1 SGHAT, CDR2 FQNNGV. The CDR3 is 14 residues long. The CDR3 DNA sequence: TGTGCCAGCAGCTTCGTAGACGGGGGTACTGGCTACACCTTC. It is translated as CASSFVDGGTGYTF.

The rearrangement joins TRBV6-4 to TRBJ1-1, with 8 bases identical to TRBD1. Trimming removed 5 bases from V and 6 bases from J; junction bases left unmatched: 11. Germline CDR1 MRHNA, CDR2 SNTAGT. The CDR3 spans 15 residues. CDR3 in DNA: TGTGCCAGCAGTACCGGACAGGGTTTTTTGGCTGAAGCTTTCTTT. It is translated as CASSTGQGFLAEAFF.

This chain links TRBV28 with TRBJ2-7; 9 positions match TRBD1. This CDR3 is 15 amino acids long. CDR1 and CDR2 from the germline V gene are MDHEN and SYDVKM. J lost 6 bases, V lost 8 bases, and 14 bases had no gene match. CDR3 bases: TGTGCCAGCCTTACCCTCCGGGACAGGGTTGTCGAGCAGTACTTC. The encoded protein is CASLTLRDRVVEQYF.

In its sample, this clone was seen once. J is TRBJ2-3 and V is TRBV18; 9 positions agree with TRBD2. CDR1 and CDR2 from the germline V gene are KGHSH and LQKENI. CDR3 size: 18 residues. After removal of 2 bases from V and 2 bases from J, the junction contained 11 bases not matched to a gene. The CDR3 loop is CASSPFLAGNRDTDTQYF. The CDR3 region has the DNA TGTGCCAGCTCACCATTTCTAGCGGGGAACCGGGACACAGATACGCAGTATTTT.

This clone was seen a few times. The J gene is TRBJ2-2, the V gene TRBV2, with 12 bases that match TRBD2. The junction had 7 bases not matched to a gene; V was cut back by 6 bases and J by 2 bases. Germline values: CDR1 SNHLY, CDR2 FYNNEI. The CDR3 is made up of 17 amino acids. DNA of the CDR3: TGTGCCAGCAGGCGGACTAGCGGGATGGTCAACACCGGGGAGCTGTTTTTT. It translates to CASRRTSGMVNTGELFF.

The chain has TRBV18 and TRBJ2-1; D may be TRBD1 (6 bases). V was shortened by 4 bases and J by 4 bases, with 23 bases between the two germline ends. CDR1 and CDR2 from the germline V gene are KGHSH and LQKENI. This CDR3 is built from 18 residues. DNA for the CDR3: TGTGCCAGCTCACTTCAGCCCTCTGGGGGCTCTCGATACAATGAGCAGTTCTTC. The encoded protein is CASSLQPSGGSRYNEQFF. Filled out from reference TRBV18 and TRBJ2-1, the complete variable domain reads NAGVMQNPRHLVRRRGQEARLRCSPMKGHSHVYWYRQLPEEGLKFMVYLQKENIIDESGMPKERFSAEFPKEGPSILRIQQVVRGDSAAYFCASSLQPSGGSRYNEQFFGPGTRLTVL.